This record covers a single TCR beta chain. The data are from a study of blood T cell repertoires in COVID-19. The overall study: From the United States, Italy and Spain came samples of acute and convalescent COVID-19. In each case, the material was cDNA or gDNA derived from T cells, B-cell-depleted T cells, or PBMCs.

Patients from Seattle were sampled longitudinally, starting during active infection. Trimming removed 6 bases from V and 5 bases from J; junction bases left unmatched: 7. Looked up from germline, CDR1 is SGHVS and CDR2 is FNYEAQ. CDR3 length equals 15 residues. Authors' analysis steps: Amplification from reference gene primers served as the basis for estimated nucleated cell counts. Sequencing used immunoSEQ multiplex PCR; TCRdb keeps in-frame clones, though not all of them. D and trimming were read from the DNA, whereas the V and J calls and clone size are those reported in that table. The sample holds fewer than 350,000 clones, approximately 92% seen once.

This clonotype was sampled from a woman aged 25 to 39 with COVID-19, enrolled during active disease. The J gene is TRBJ1-6, the V gene TRBV7-6; 7 positions match TRBD1. Material: peripheral blood. CDR3 amino acids: CASRKGTEDNSPLHF. The DNA of the CDR3 is TGTGCCAGCAGAAAAGGGACAGAAGATAATTCACCCCTCCACTTT. Drawing the rest from reference TRBV7-6 and TRBJ1-6, the complete variable domain is GAGVSQSPRYKVTKRGQDVALRCDPISGHVSLYWYRQALGQGPEFLTYFNYEAQQDKSGLPNDRFSAERPEGSISTLTIQRTEQRDSAMYRCASRKGTEDNSPLHFGNGTRLTVT.